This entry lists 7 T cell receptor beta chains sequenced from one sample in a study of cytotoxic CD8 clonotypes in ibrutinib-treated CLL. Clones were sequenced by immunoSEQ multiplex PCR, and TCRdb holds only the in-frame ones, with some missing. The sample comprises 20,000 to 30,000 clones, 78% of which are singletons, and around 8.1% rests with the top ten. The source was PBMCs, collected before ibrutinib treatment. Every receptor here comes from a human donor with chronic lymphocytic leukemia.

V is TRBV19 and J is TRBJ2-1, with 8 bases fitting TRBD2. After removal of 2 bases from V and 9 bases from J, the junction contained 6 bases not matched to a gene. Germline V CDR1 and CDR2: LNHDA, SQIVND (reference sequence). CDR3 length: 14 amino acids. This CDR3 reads CASSIRAGVTEQFF. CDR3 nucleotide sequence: TGTGCCAGTAGTATAAGAGCGGGAGTCACTGAGCAGTTCTTC. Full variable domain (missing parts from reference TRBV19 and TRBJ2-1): DGGITQSPKYLFRKEGQNVTLSCEQNLNHDAMYWYRQDPGQGLRLIYYSQIVNDFQKGDIAEGYSVSREKKESFPLTVTSAQKNPTAFYLCASSIRAGVTEQFFGPGTRLTVL.

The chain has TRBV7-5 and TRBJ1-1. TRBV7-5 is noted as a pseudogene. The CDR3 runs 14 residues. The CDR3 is CARSLVRSNTEAFF. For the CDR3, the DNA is TGTGCCAGAAGCTTAGTCCGGTCGAACACTGAAGCTTTCTTT.

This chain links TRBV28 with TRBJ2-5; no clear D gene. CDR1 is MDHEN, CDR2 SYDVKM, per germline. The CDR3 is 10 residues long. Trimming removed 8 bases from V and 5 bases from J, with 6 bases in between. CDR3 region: CASLGETQYF. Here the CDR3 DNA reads TGTGCCAGCCTGGGGGAGACCCAGTACTTC.

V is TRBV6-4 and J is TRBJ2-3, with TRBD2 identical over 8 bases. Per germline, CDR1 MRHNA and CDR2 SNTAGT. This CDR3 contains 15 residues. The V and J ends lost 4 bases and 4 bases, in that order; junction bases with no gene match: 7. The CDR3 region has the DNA TGTGCCAGCAGTGGAGAAGCGGGAGCAGCAGATACGCAGTATTTT. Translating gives CASSGEAGAADTQYF.

This CDR3 is CASSLPGSGGIRKLFF. The CDR3 bases are TGTGCCAGCAGTCTACCTGGTTCTGGGGGAATTAGAAAACTGTTTTTT. This chain joins TRBV28 and TRBJ1-4, with a weak D call TRBD1 (5 bases). CDR1 is MDHEN and CDR2 is SYDVKM in the germline V gene. Deletions cut 5 bases from V and 10 bases from J, with 23 bases between. This CDR3 contains 16 residues.

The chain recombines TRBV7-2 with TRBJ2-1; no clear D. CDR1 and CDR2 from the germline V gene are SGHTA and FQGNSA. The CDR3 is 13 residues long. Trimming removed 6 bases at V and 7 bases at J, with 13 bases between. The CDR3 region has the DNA TGTGCCAGCAGTGGTAGGAGTTCGAATGAGCAGTTCTTC. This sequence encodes CASSGRSSNEQFF. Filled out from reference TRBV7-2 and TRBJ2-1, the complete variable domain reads GAGVSQSPSNKVTEKGKDVELRCDPISGHTALYWYRQSLGQGLEFLIYFQGNSAPDKSGLPSDRFSAERTGGSVSTLTIQRTQQEDSAVYLCASSGRSSNEQFFGPGTRLTVL.

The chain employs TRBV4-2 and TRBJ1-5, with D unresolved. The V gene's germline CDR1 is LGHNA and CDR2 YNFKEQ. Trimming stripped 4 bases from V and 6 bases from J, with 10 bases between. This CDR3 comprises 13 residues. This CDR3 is CASSPERVQPQHF. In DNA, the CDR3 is TGTGCCAGCAGCCCAGAGAGAGTTCAGCCCCAGCATTTT.